This T cell receptor (beta chain) was identified in a study of tumor-infiltrating lymphocytes in primary liver carcinoma. Bulk tissue was left unsorted, and RNA and DNA were co-extracted from about 20-30 mg of it. A primer matching the constant region was used to make TCR beta cDNA from approximately 520 ng of total RNA. Libraries covering TCR beta were generated through three nested multiplex PCR rounds (using a slightly modified ARM-PCR). Two initial PCR rounds of around 9 cycles each paired TRBV1-TRBV30 forward primers with a C-beta reverse primer. TCRdb passed the multiplex PCR reads through MiXCR, listing each CDR3 protein once. The data show about 120,000 distinct CDR3 sequences, around two thirds seen once. Per germline, CDR1 DFQATT and CDR2 SNEGSKA (reference sequence). The length of the CDR3 is 16 residues. The V and J ends lost 6 bases and 0 bases, in that order; junction bases with no gene match: 8.

Sequenced: liver tumor tissue from sampling region 1. Subset meaning: tumor region T1, superior pole. The rearrangement uses TRBV20-1 and TRBJ2-3; 11 positions agree with TRBD2. The TCR comes from a woman aged 55-69 years with primary liver carcinoma and hepatitis B virus infection. This chain's CDR3 is CSAGTSGTSSTDTQYF. CDR3 DNA: TGCAGTGCCGGGACTAGCGGAACCTCTAGCACAGATACGCAGTATTTT.